This T cell receptor beta chain appears in the sequencing data of a study of T cells after yellow fever vaccination. Study-wide findings and caveats: Reappearing after the booster were most of the clones from primary vaccination (almost 97% CD4, around 90% CD8). On re-exposure, the response was weaker but peaked faster, at day 5 versus 15. Of the clonotypes, a small share occurred in both CD4 and CD8 compartments.

Deletions cut 1 base from V and 7 bases from J, with 7 bases between. CDR1 SEHNR and CDR2 FQNEAQ come from the germline V gene (reference sequence). CDR3 length: 12 residues. They built TCR cDNA with 5'RACE template switching, a step that put in a universal primer site and UMIs. TCRdb used MiXCR to reprocess the 5' RACE reads, holding one entry per CDR3 protein. The sample contains nearly 350,000 distinct CDR3 sequences, roughly 7.5% of which appear only once. Notes on this clonotype: Its antigen remains unidentified.

The rearrangement links TRBV7-9 to TRBJ2-5; D uncertain. The sequenced sample was PBMCs, obtained about 49 days after the first yellow fever vaccination. The TCR originated in a man aged 18-30 years who received the YFV17D yellow fever vaccine. The CDR3 DNA reads TGTGCCAGCAGCTTAGGCCCGGTGACCCAGTACTTC. It specifies CASSLGPVTQYF.